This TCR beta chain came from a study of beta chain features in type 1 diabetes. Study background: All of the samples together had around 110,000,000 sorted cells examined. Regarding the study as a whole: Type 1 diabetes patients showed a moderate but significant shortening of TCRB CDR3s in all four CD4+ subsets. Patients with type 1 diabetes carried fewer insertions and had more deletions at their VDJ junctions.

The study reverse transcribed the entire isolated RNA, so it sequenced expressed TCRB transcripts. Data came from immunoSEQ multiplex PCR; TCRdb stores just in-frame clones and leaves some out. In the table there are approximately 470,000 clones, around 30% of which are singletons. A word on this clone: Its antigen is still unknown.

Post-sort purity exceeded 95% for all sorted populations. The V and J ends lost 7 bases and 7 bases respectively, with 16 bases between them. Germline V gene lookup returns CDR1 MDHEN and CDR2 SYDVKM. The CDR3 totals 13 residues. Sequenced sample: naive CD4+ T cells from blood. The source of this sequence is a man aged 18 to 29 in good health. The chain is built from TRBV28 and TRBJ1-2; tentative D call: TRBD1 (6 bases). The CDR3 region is CASTRQVLGGYTF. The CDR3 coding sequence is TGTGCCAGCACCAGACAGGTCTTGGGTGGCTACACCTTC.